Each of the 30 T cell receptor beta chains below was sequenced from the same sample in a study of control samples from healthy donors and cancer patients (dated by TCRdb to the early 2020s). The library was generated by the immunoSEQ multiplex PCR assay. TCRdb retrieved this table from immuneACCESS and kept in-frame rearrangements only. Not all clones are present; in checked studies, unresolved V genes account for under half, and no reason is known for the remainder. The sample contains over 25,000 clones, 87% of them found a single time. 1.6% of the sample comes from the top ten. The sample was PBMCs. These receptors originate from a woman between 35 and 50 years old with lung cancer.

The count of this clone is one. The chain carries TRBV10-3 and TRBJ1-2, with a possible D match to TRBD1 (5 bases). CDR1 ENHRY and CDR2 SYGVKD come from the germline V gene. Deletions cut 8 bases from V and 4 bases from J, with 14 bases between. The CDR3 contains 13 residues. CDR3 nucleotide sequence: TGTGCCATCGGGGGGGGACTAAGCTATGGCTACACCTTC. Its protein product is CAIGGGLSYGYTF.

The chain couples TRBV6-2 or TRBV6-3 to TRBJ2-2; 11 nucleotides line up with TRBD2. The CDR3 runs to 17 residues. Unmatched junction bases numbered 8, after V lost 0 bases and J lost 8 bases. Per the germline V gene, CDR1 is MNHEY and CDR2 is SVGEGT. CDR3 sequence: CASSYSLAGDFDGELFF. The CDR3 DNA reads TGTGCCAGCAGTTACTCACTAGCGGGGGACTTCGATGGGGAGCTGTTTTTT.

The J gene is TRBJ1-4, the V gene TRBV11-3; no firm D call. This CDR3 has 14 residues. Germline V lookup: CDR1 SGHNT, CDR2 YENEEA. V shed 4 bases and J shed 5 bases, with 11 bases lying between them. Here the CDR3 reads CASSSVRGNEKLFF. CDR3 in DNA: TGTGCCAGCAGCTCGGTGAGAGGCAATGAAAAACTGTTTTTT.

The V gene is TRBV30, the J gene TRBJ1-1, with TRBD1 as a possible D gene (5 bases). V lost 2 bases and J lost 3, with 7 bases in between. The CDR3 contains 12 residues. CDR1 GTSNPN and CDR2 SVGIG come from the germline V gene (reference sequence). CDR3 DNA sequence: TGTGCCTGGAGTTTGGGGGACACTGAAGCTTTCTTT. Its protein is CAWSLGDTEAFF.

The V gene is TRBV30, the J gene TRBJ1-5; D may be TRBD1 (6 bases). Germline values: CDR1 GTSNPN, CDR2 SVGIG (reference sequence). There are 14 residues in the CDR3. V lost 3 bases and J lost 2, with 11 bases in between. In nucleotides, the CDR3 is TGTGCCTGGAGGGGCAGGGGCGGCAATCAGCCCCAGCATTTT. Protein: CAWRGRGGNQPQHF.

The gene calls are TRBV6-2 or TRBV6-3 and TRBJ2-2; D uncertain. This CDR3 is built from 12 residues. V lost 2 bases to trimming and J lost 6 bases, with 4 bases between them. The germline CDR1 and CDR2 sequences are MNHEY and SVGEGT. This chain's CDR3 is CASSYGAGELFF. CDR3 bases: TGTGCCAGCAGTTACGGCGCCGGGGAGCTGTTTTTT.

The rearrangement links TRBV19 to TRBJ2-3; TRBD1 or TRBD2 may be the D gene (6 bases each). CDR1 is LNHDA and CDR2 is SQIVND in the germline V gene (reference sequence). Trimming pared 5 bases from V and 0 bases from J, leaving 15 bases between. CDR3 size: 16 residues. The CDR3 DNA reads as TGTGCCAGTAGTGGGGCGGGACATCCTAGCACAGATACGCAGTATTTT. It yields the protein CASSGAGHPSTDTQYF.

This chain joins TRBV11-2 and TRBJ2-3, with TRBD2 identical over 8 bases. Germline-derived CDR1 and CDR2 are SGHAT and FQNNGV. V trimming: 6 bases; J trimming: 4 bases; junction bases outside the gene matches: 6. This CDR3 spans 14 amino acids. The chain's CDR3 is CASRGLVGPDTQYF. DNA of the CDR3: TGTGCCAGCAGGGGACTAGTAGGCCCAGATACGCAGTATTTT.

The V gene is TRBV27, the J gene TRBJ1-2; D gene unclear. Germline values: CDR1 MNHEY, CDR2 SMNVEV (reference sequence). Trimming pared 4 bases from V and 4 bases from J, leaving 16 bases between. The CDR3 consists of 15 residues. In DNA form, the CDR3 reads TGTGCCAGCAGTTGGAGCCAGGCTCCCGGCTATGGCTACACCTTC. Translation: CASSWSQAPGYGYTF.

CDR3 coding DNA: TGTGCCAGCTCCACCAGTGGGTACAATGAGCAGTTCTTC. Its translation is CASSTSGYNEQFF. The V gene is TRBV18, the J gene TRBJ2-1; no reliable D call. The germline gives CDR1 KGHSH, CDR2 LQKENI. Trimming took 6 bases from V and 4 from J, leaving 10 bases between them. The CDR3 is made up of 13 amino acids.

The genes are TRBV14 and TRBJ2-7, with a tentative D call TRBD2 (6 bases). The V end lost 6 bases, the J end lost 0 bases, and 9 bases lay between the germline ends. Germline CDR1 reads SGHDN; CDR2 reads FVKESK. CDR3 length: 13 residues. The chain's CDR3 is CASRPGDSYEQYF. The CDR3 DNA follows: TGTGCCAGCAGACCGGGAGACTCCTACGAGCAGTACTTC.

The genes are TRBV5-8 and TRBJ1-6; D gene uncertain. Germline V gives CDR1 SGHTS, CDR2 YDEGEE. This CDR3 spans 14 amino acids. The V end was cut by 3 bases, the J end by 8 bases, with 12 bases between. The CDR3 here is CASSSTDSYSPLHF. The CDR3, as DNA: TGTGCCAGCAGCTCGACGGACTCTTATTCACCCCTCCACTTT.

This clone was found a few times. The chain joins TRBV5-1 to TRBJ1-6, with 8 nucleotides matching TRBD1. Per germline, CDR1 SGHRS and CDR2 YFSETQ. Unmatched junction bases numbered 3, after V lost 0 bases and J lost 10 bases. The CDR3 consists of 14 residues. CDR3 region: CASSLAGGESPLHF. The DNA for the CDR3 is TGCGCCAGCAGCTTGGCAGGGGGCGAGTCACCCCTCCACTTT.

Written as DNA, the CDR3 is TGTGCCAGCAGCCAAGATAAGGGACTAGTATACGAGCAGTTCTTC. Translation gives CASSQDKGLVYEQFF. The gene calls are TRBV3-1 (or the pseudogene TRBV3-2) and TRBJ2-1; TRBD2 aligns across 8 bases. CDR3 length: 15 residues. CDR1 is LGHDT and CDR2 is YNNKEL in the germline V gene (reference sequence). V shed 0 bases, J shed 10 bases, and the junction held 8 bases outside the gene matches.

In this sample, this clone turned up a few times. This sequence joins TRBV6-5 and TRBJ1-5; D is perhaps TRBD1 (5 bases). Germline V gives CDR1 MNHEY, CDR2 SVGAGI. The CDR3 length is 13 residues. V gave up 6 bases and J gave up 7 bases, with 13 bases separating them. CDR3 region: CASSRQREQPQHF. The CDR3 nucleotides are TGTGCCAGCAGCAGACAGAGGGAACAGCCCCAGCATTTT.

The CDR3 here is CASSQDRATNEKLFF. In DNA form, the CDR3 reads TGTGCCAGCAGCCAAGATCGGGCAACTAATGAAAAACTGTTTTTT. The chain has TRBV3-1 (or the pseudogene TRBV3-2) and TRBJ1-4; D is undetermined. Looked up from germline, CDR1 is LGHDT and CDR2 is YNNKEL (reference sequence). The CDR3 runs 15 residues. V lost 0 bases to trimming and J lost 0 bases, with 5 bases between them.

This chain uses TRBV28 with TRBJ2-3, with a tentative D call TRBD1 (5 bases). Germline V gene data show CDR1 as MDHEN and CDR2 as SYDVKM. The CDR3 is 14 amino acids. With 5 bases removed from V and 3 bases from J, the gap between germline ends came to 12 bases. The CDR3 sequence is CASSPQAATDTQYF. As DNA, the CDR3 is TGTGCCAGCAGTCCACAGGCAGCGACAGATACGCAGTATTTT.

This rearrangement joins TRBV27 to TRBJ2-5, with 9 bases matching TRBD2. Trimming cost V 5 bases and J 2 bases; bases outside gene matches: 9. The CDR3 runs 16 residues. CDR1 is MNHEY and CDR2 is SMNVEV in the germline V gene (reference sequence). CDR3 region: CASSPWGAGGQETQYF. The CDR3 DNA reads TGTGCCAGCAGTCCTTGGGGAGCGGGGGGTCAAGAGACCCAGTACTTC.

The CDR3 nucleotides read TGTGCCACATCTTTAGCGGGGAACAATGAGCAGTTCTTC. This translates into CATSLAGNNEQFF. The rearrangement links TRBV24-1 to TRBJ2-1; 8 nucleotides match TRBD2. Germline CDR1 KGHDR, CDR2 SFDVKD. J was trimmed by 5 bases and V by 10 bases; bases with no gene match: 6. The CDR3 extends over 13 amino acids.

J is TRBJ2-5 and V is TRBV11-3, with 9 bases that match TRBD2. The J segment lost 8 bases and the V segment lost 0 bases, leaving 16 bases of the junction unmatched. The V gene's germline CDR1 is SGHNT and CDR2 YENEEA. This CDR3 is 18 amino acids long. The CDR3, as DNA: TGTGCCAGCAGCTTAGACGCTAGCGGGGATGTTCTTCGGGTAACCCAGTACTTC. Its translation is CASSLDASGDVLRVTQYF.

V usage is TRBV14 and J usage is TRBJ2-3, with TRBD2 matching 7 bases. Germline values: CDR1 SGHDN, CDR2 FVKESK. This CDR3 spans 17 amino acids. J lost 5 bases, V lost 0 bases, and 11 bases had no gene match. This chain's CDR3 is CASSQETRASGRDTQYF. The CDR3, as DNA: TGTGCCAGCAGCCAAGAAACTCGGGCTAGCGGTCGAGATACGCAGTATTTT.

The rearrangement uses TRBV7-3 and TRBJ2-3; a weak D match, TRBD1 (5 bases). Trimming took 1 base from V and 6 from J, leaving 11 bases between them. The CDR3 spans 14 residues. CDR1 is SGHTA, CDR2 FQGTGA, per germline. The CDR3 sequence: CASSLKQGIDTQYF. In nucleotides, the CDR3 is TGTGCCAGCAGCTTAAAGCAGGGTATCGATACGCAGTATTTT.

The chain links TRBV25-1 to TRBJ2-1; TRBD2 agrees at 12 bases. Per germline, CDR1 MGHDK and CDR2 SYGVNS. The CDR3 loop spans 15 amino acids. The V gene end was trimmed by 4 bases and the J gene end by 4 bases; junction bases not matched to a gene: 2. The CDR3 region has the DNA TGTGCCAGCAGTGCGACTAGCGGGGGATACAATGAGCAGTTCTTC. Translating gives CASSATSGGYNEQFF.

The genes are TRBV20-1 and TRBJ1-1; D is undetermined. Germline V gene data show CDR1 as DFQATT and CDR2 as SNEGSKA (reference sequence). The V end lost 1 base, the J end lost 5 bases, and 5 bases lay between the germline ends. CDR3 length: 11 residues. The CDR3 bases are TGCAGTGCTAGAGTTGAGACTGAAGCTTTCTTT. This gives the protein CSARVETEAFF.

The chain joins TRBV11-2 to TRBJ2-7; maybe TRBD2 (5 bases). Trimming pared 0 bases from V and 0 bases from J, leaving 12 bases between. The CDR3 is 16 residues long. Germline V CDR1 and CDR2: SGHAT, FQNNGV. DNA of the CDR3: TGTGCCAGCAGCTTAGAATTGGCGGGCGCCTCCTACGAGCAGTACTTC. This codes for CASSLELAGASYEQYF.

This chain uses TRBV4-1 with TRBJ2-2; D perhaps matches TRBD1 (5 bases). V gave up 3 bases and J gave up 6 bases, with 14 bases separating them. The germline V gene has CDR1 MGHRA and CDR2 YSYEKL. This CDR3 region has 15 residues. Here the CDR3 DNA reads TGCGCCAGCAGCCACTTTCAGGGTAACGCCGGGGAGCTGTTTTTT. Protein sequence: CASSHFQGNAGELFF.

There are a few counts of this clone. The chain joins TRBV5-6 to TRBJ1-2; D is unresolved. Germline assignment: CDR1 SGHDT and CDR2 YYEEEE. CDR3 length: 14 residues. V lost 0 bases and J 1 base, leaving 7 bases between the germline ends. This CDR3 reads CASSLGGGNYGYTF. In DNA form, the CDR3 reads TGTGCCAGCAGCTTGGGAGGCGGTAACTATGGCTACACCTTC.

The chain links TRBV12-2 to TRBJ1-5; the table gives TRBD1 as D, unverified against the DNA. TRBV12-2 is annotated as a pseudogene. This CDR3 is 14 amino acids long. Here the CDR3 reads CASRSDRGNQPQHF. In DNA form, the CDR3 reads TGTGCAAGTCGTTCGGACAGGGGGAATCAGCCCCAGCATTTT.

A single count supports this clone. This chain links TRBV28 with TRBJ1-2; TRBD1 matches 9 bases. The germline V gene encodes CDR1 MDHEN and CDR2 SYDVKM. The CDR3 is 15 residues long. Unmatched junction bases numbered 7, after V lost 7 bases and J lost 1 base. The CDR3: CASNDPGQGNYGYTF. In DNA form, the CDR3 reads TGTGCCAGCAATGACCCGGGACAGGGTAACTATGGCTACACCTTC.

This rearrangement joins TRBV11-2 to TRBJ1-5; D not certain. Per the germline V gene, CDR1 is SGHAT and CDR2 is FQNNGV. The CDR3 totals 13 residues. The germline V and J ends were trimmed by 3 bases and 3 bases, with 6 bases remaining between them. The DNA for the CDR3 is TGTGCCAGCAGCTTGGGTCCCAATCAGCCCCAGCATTTT. Translation: CASSLGPNQPQHF.